What follows are 9 T cell receptor beta chains derived from one specimen sequenced in a study of blood T cells in healthy people across ages. The second PCR ran roughly 7 to 12 cycles with a sample-barcoded 5' primer and J-beta primers. MiXCR, run by TCRdb on the 5' RACE reads, gives a single entry per CDR3 protein. The sample includes more than 1 million distinct CDR3 sequences, 40% to 50% seen only once; the top ten take about 19%. What was sequenced was blood. The receptors shown here come from a woman aged 55-70 years in good health.

The chain carries TRBV18 and TRBJ2-5; 8 bases match TRBD1. Germline-derived CDR1 and CDR2 are KGHSH and LQKENI. V gave up 1 base and J gave up 5 bases; unmatched junction bases: 3. The CDR3 contains 14 residues. The CDR3: CASSPLQGAETQYF. DNA of the CDR3: TGTGCCAGCTCACCACTCCAGGGGGCGGAGACCCAGTACTTC.

This clonotype was seen more than once but under ten times. This chain connects TRBV30 to TRBJ2-3, with 10 bases that match TRBD2. The length of the CDR3 is 17 residues. CDR1 GTSNPN and CDR2 SVGIG come from the germline V gene (reference sequence). V lost 1 base and J lost 2; bases outside the gene matches: 9. The CDR3 nucleotides read TGTGCCTGGAGTGCAATCCGGACTAGCGGATACACAGATACGCAGTATTTT. Its translation is CAWSAIRTSGYTDTQYF.

The CDR3 spells CASSPVQGTYNEQFF. The DNA for the CDR3 is TGTGCCAGCAGTCCAGTTCAGGGTACCTACAATGAGCAGTTCTTC. The rearrangement joins TRBV12-3 or TRBV12-4 to TRBJ2-1, with a tentative D call TRBD1 (5 bases). The CDR3 has 15 residues. Trimming removed 5 bases at V and 2 bases at J, with 13 bases between.

This rearrangement joins TRBV7-9 to TRBJ2-1; 11 positions agree with TRBD1. The CDR3 loop spans 19 amino acids. Losses at the gene ends were 6 bases for V and 6 bases for J; bases not matched to a gene: 19. Per the germline V gene, CDR1 is SEHNR and CDR2 is FQNEAQ (reference sequence). The CDR3 reads CASRRTGGISEGRFNEQFF. In DNA, the CDR3 is TGTGCCAGCAGACGGACAGGGGGCATATCGGAGGGCCGGTTCAATGAGCAGTTCTTC.

The CDR3 sequence is CASSGTGTDEQFF. DNA of the CDR3: TGCGCCAGCAGCGGGACAGGGACTGATGAGCAGTTCTTC. J is TRBJ2-1 and V is TRBV5-1; the match to TRBD1 covers 9 bases. V trimming: 4 bases; J trimming: 8 bases; junction bases outside the gene matches: 4. The CDR3 spans 13 residues. CDR1 is SGHRS, CDR2 YFSETQ, per germline.

This clonotype was picked up a small number of times. The J gene is TRBJ2-4, the V gene TRBV29-1; D is possibly TRBD1 (6 bases). This CDR3 is built from 14 residues. The V end lost 6 bases, the J end lost 0 bases, and 12 bases lay between the germline ends. The germline CDR1 and CDR2 sequences are SQVTM and ANQGSEA. In DNA, the CDR3 is TGCAGCGTCCCGGACAGTCTAGCCAAAAACATTCAGTACTTC. This gives the protein CSVPDSLAKNIQYF.

Only a few counts were recorded for this clonotype. This rearrangement joins TRBV20-1 to TRBJ2-5; 7 bases are a match to TRBD2. Germline V lookup: CDR1 DFQATT, CDR2 SNEGSKA (reference sequence). This CDR3 has 16 residues. V was clipped by 0 bases and J by 5 bases; unmatched bases: 12. The DNA of the CDR3 is TGCAGTGCTAGAGATTTGGGGAGGGCCTTGGGGGAGACCCAGTACTTC. Protein: CSARDLGRALGETQYF.

The chain combines TRBV10-2 with TRBJ1-2; no reliable D call. This CDR3 is built from 13 residues. V gave up 4 bases and J gave up 8 bases, with 14 bases separating them. The V gene's germline CDR1 is WSHSY and CDR2 SAAADI. The CDR3 DNA follows: TGCGCCAGCAGTGCAGGAGACATTTCGGGCTACACCTTC. As protein: CASSAGDISGYTF.

This clonotype was seen only a few times. This chain joins TRBV6-6 and TRBJ2-4; 7 positions agree with TRBD1. CDR1 MNHNY and CDR2 SVGAGI come from the germline V gene (reference sequence). J lost 1 base, V lost 6 bases, and 3 bases had no gene match. The CDR3 has 14 amino acids. The DNA for the CDR3 is TGTGCCAGCAGACCGGACAGGGCCAAAAACATTCAGTACTTC. This gives the protein CASRPDRAKNIQYF.